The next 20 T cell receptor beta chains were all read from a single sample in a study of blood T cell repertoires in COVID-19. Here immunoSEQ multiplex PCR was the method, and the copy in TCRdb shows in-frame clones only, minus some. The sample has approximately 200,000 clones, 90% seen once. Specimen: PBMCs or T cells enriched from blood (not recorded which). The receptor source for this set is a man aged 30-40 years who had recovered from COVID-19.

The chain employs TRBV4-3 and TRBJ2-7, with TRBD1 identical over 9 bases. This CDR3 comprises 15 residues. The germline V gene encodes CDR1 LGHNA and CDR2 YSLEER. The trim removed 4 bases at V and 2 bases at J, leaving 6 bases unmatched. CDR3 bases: TGCGCCAGCAGCCCAACGGACAGGGGTACCTACGAGCAGTACTTC. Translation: CASSPTDRGTYEQYF.

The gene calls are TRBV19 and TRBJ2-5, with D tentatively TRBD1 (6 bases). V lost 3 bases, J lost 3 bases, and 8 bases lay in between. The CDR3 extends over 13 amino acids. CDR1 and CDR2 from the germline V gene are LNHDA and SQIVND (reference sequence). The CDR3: CASSIGQKETQYF. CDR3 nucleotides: TGTGCCAGTAGTATTGGACAGAAAGAGACCCAGTACTTC.

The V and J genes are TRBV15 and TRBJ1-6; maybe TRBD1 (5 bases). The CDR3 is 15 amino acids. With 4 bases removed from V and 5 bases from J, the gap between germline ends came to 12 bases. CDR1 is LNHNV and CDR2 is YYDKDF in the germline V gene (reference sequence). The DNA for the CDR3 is TGTGCCACCAGCAAAAAGCAGGGCAATAATTCACCCCTCCACTTT. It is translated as CATSKKQGNNSPLHF.

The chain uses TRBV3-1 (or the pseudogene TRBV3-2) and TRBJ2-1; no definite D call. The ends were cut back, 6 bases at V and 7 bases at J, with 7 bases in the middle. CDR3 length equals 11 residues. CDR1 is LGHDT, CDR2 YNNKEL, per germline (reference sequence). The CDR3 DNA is TGTGCCAGCAGTCAGGCGAATGAGCAGTTCTTC. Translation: CASSQANEQFF.

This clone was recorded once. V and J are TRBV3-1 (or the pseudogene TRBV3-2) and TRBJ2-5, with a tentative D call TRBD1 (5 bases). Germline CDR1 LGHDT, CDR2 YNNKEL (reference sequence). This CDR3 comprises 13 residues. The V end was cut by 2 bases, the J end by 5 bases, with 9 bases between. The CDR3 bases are TGTGCCAGCAGCCAAAGGGGTGTGGAGACCCAGTACTTC. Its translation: CASSQRGVETQYF.

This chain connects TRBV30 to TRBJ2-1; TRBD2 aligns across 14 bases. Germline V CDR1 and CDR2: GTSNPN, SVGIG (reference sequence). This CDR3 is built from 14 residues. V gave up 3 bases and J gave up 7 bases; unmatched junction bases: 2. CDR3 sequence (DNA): TGTGCCTGGAGCGGACTAGCGGGAGGTAATGAGCAGTTCTTC. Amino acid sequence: CAWSGLAGGNEQFF.

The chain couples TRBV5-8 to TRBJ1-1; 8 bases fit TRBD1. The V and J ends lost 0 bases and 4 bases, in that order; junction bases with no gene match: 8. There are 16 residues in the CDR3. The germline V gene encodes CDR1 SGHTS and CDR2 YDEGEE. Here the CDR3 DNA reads TGTGCCAGCAGCTTGGAGGACAGGGTCCCCCTCACTGAAGCTTTCTTT. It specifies CASSLEDRVPLTEAFF.

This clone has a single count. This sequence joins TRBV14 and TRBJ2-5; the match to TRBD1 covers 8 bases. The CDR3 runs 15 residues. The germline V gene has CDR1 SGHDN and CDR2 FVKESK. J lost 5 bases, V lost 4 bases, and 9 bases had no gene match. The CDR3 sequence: CASSLRQGQRETQYF. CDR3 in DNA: TGTGCCAGCAGCCTCCGACAGGGGCAGAGGGAGACCCAGTACTTC.

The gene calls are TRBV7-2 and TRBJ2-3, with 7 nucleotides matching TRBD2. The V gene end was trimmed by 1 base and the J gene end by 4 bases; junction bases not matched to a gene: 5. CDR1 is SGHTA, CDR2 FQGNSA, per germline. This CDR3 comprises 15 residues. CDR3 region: CASSLVTGGSDTQYF. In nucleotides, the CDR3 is TGTGCCAGCAGCTTAGTTACGGGAGGTTCAGATACGCAGTATTTT.

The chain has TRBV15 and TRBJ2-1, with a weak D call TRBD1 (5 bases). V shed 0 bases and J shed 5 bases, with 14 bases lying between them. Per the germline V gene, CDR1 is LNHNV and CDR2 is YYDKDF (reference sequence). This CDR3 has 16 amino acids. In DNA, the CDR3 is TGTGCCACCAGCAGAGACGCCAGGGCCACACACAATGAGCAGTTCTTC. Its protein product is CATSRDARATHNEQFF.

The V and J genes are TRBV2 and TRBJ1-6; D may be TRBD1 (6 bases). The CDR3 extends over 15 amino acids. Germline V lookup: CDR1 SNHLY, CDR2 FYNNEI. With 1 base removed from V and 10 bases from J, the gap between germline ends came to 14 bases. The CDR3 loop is CASSEEQGNLSPLHF. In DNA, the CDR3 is TGTGCCAGCAGTGAAGAACAGGGAAACCTCTCACCCCTCCACTTT. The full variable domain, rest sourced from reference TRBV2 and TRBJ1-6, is EPEVTQTPSHQVTQMGQEVILRCVPISNHLYFYWYRQILGQKVEFLVSFYNNEISEKSEIFDDQFSVERPDGSNFTLKIRSTKLEDSAMYFCASSEEQGNLSPLHFGNGTRLTVT.

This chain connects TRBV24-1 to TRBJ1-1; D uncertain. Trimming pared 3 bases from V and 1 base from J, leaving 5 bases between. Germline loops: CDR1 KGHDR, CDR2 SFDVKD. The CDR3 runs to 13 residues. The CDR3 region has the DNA TGTGCCACCAGTGATCATAGGAACACTGAAGCTTTCTTT. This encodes CATSDHRNTEAFF.

The CDR3 spells CAWSVGQVNQPQHF. CDR3 DNA: TGTGCCTGGAGTGTGGGTCAGGTCAATCAGCCCCAGCATTTT. The rearrangement links TRBV30 to TRBJ1-5; D is unclear. Trimming removed 0 bases from V and 3 bases from J, with 9 bases in between. In germline, CDR1 is GTSNPN, CDR2 SVGIG (reference sequence). CDR3 length: 14 amino acids.

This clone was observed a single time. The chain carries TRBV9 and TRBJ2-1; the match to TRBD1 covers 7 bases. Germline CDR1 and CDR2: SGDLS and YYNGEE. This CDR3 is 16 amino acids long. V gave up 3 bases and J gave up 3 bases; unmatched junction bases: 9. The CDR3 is CASSAFQGVIYNEQFF. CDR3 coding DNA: TGTGCCAGCAGCGCTTTTCAGGGGGTGATCTACAATGAGCAGTTCTTC.

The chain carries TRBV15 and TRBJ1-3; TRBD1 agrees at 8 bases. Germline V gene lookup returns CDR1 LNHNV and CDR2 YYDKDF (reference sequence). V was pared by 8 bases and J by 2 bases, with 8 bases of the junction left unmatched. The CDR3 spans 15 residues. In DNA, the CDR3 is TGTGCCACCGTTAATTCCAGGGGGCCTGGAAACACCATATATTTT. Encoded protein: CATVNSRGPGNTIYF.

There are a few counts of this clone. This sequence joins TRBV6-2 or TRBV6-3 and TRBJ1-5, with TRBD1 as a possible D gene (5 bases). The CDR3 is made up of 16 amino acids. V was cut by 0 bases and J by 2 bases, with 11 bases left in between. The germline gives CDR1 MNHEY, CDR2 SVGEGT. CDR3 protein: CASSYSNRPRNQPQHF. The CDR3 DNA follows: TGTGCCAGCAGTTACTCGAACAGGCCGCGCAATCAGCCCCAGCATTTT.

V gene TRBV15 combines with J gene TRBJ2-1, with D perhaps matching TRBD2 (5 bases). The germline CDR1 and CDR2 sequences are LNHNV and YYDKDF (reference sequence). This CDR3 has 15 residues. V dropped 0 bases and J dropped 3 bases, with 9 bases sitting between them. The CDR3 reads CATSREGDRYNEQFF. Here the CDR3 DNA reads TGTGCCACCAGCAGAGAGGGAGATCGCTACAATGAGCAGTTCTTC.

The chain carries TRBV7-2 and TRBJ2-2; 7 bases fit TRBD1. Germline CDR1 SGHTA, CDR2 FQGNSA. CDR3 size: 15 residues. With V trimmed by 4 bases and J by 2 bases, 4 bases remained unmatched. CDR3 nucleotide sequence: TGTGCCAGCAGCTCGGGACAGAGAAACACCGGGGAGCTGTTTTTT. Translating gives CASSSGQRNTGELFF.

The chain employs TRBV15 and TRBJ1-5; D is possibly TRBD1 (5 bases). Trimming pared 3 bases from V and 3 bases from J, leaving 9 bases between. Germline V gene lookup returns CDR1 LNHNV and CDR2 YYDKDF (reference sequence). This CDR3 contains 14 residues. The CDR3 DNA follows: TGTGCCACCAGCAGGGGGGGGTACAATCAGCCCCAGCATTTT. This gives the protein CATSRGGYNQPQHF.

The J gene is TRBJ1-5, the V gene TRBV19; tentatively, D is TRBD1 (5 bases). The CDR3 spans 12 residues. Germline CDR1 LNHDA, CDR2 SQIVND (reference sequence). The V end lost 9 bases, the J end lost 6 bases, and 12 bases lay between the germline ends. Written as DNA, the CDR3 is TGTGCCAGCGAAAGGGGTTCTCAGCCCCAGCATTTT. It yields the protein CASERGSQPQHF.